This entry concerns a single TCR beta chain. Its antigen is still unknown. This sample was taken from a study of cytomegalovirus exposure and HLA in healthy donors. Study-wide points: The tendency of first-cohort TCR clusters to co-occur in the roughly 130 validation repertoires emerged from a later analysis. The authors listed around 150 TCR beta chains as cytomegalovirus-associated. Generally TCR sequences proved uncommon, though certain public TCRs appeared in numerous donors.

Libraries were prepared by immunoSEQ multiplex PCR; TCRdb keeps only in-frame clonotypes and omits some of them. This sample carries about 360,000 clones, 86% of them seen once, and the ten largest clones take under 0.95%. Germline CDR1 LNHDA, CDR2 SQIVND (reference sequence). V was pared by 5 bases and J by 8 bases, with 15 bases between. This CDR3 has 13 residues. This sequence originates from a woman aged 18 to 35 in good health and CMV-seronegative. Sequences were obtained from PBMCs. V gene TRBV19 combines with J gene TRBJ1-2, with unresolved D. Written as DNA, the CDR3 is TGTGCCAGTAGTCTATCGAGGGTTTACGGCTACACCTTC. This translates into CASSLSRVYGYTF.